The T cell receptor (beta chain) described here comes from a study of yellow fever vaccine responses in identical twins. A note on this clonotype: Its antigen is currently unknown.

The study, taken as a whole, reports: Reportedly, the T cell response mounted by twins to vaccine seemed partly convergent, partly personalized.

This CDR3 comprises 14 residues. The V gene's germline CDR1 is SNHLY and CDR2 FYNNEI. V was trimmed by 0 bases and J by 0 bases, leaving 3 bases between them. TCRdb reprocessed the RT-PCR reads via MiXCR and lists one record per CDR3 protein. The sample lists about 2,800 distinct CDR3 sequences; over 80% were seen once. Sequenced material: T cells from blood (PBMCs), unsorted or a sorted subset (not recorded which), taken before or after yellow fever vaccination (not recorded which). The sequence was collected from a female donor who received the yellow fever vaccine. This chain uses TRBV2 with TRBJ1-3; no definite D call. The CDR3 is CASSEAVSGNTIYF. CDR3 nucleotide sequence: TGTGCCAGCAGTGAAGCAGTCTCTGGAAACACCATATATTTT.